This T cell receptor (beta chain) stems from a study of shared clonotypes between healthy human individuals (dated by TCRdb to 2020 to 2022). Context from the whole study: A couple of women and a few men aged 18 to 49 years were included in the cohort. To increase sequencing depth and limit assay-specific biases, different laboratories used diverse techniques to prepare libraries and sequence TCR repertoires. The study deeply sequenced blood TCR repertoires of about five healthy adults to estimate repertoire size and the extent of clonotype sharing between individuals. Per donor, three plates each were used for CD4 naive and CD4 memory, two for CD8 naive, and one for CD8 memory. Each donor's leukapheresis produced roughly between roughly 0.85 and 9 billion PBMCs.

Regarding this clone: Its antigen remains undetermined. No qualities accompany the bases; no much larger clone lies one base away.

Study-level results and caveats: Because the study included a small number of donors, the genetic and exposure-history diversity represented was limited. Larger estimated clonotype richness was generally found for naive subsets than for memory subsets. Sampling was restricted to blood, and TCR repertoires in tissues likely differ from the TCR repertoires found in blood. When a handful of donors were compared, the shared fraction of clonotypes was approximately 5% for naive CD4, roughly 3.4% for naive CD8, more than 2% for memory CD4, and 0.35% to 0.4% for memory CD8. Even with the large sequencing depth, rarefaction of the sorted-subset datasets indicated that sequencing was incomplete. Based on pairwise subsampling, the degree of clonotype sharing among donors was expected to be affected by sequencing depth. Compared with non-shared clonotypes, clonotypes shared by all four sorted-subset donors had higher generation probabilities.

The germline V gene (reference sequence) specifies LNHDA as CDR1 and SQIVND as CDR2. V and J are truncated by 1 base and 7 bases respectively, leaving an intervening sequence of 17 bases. Inclusive of the bounding cysteine and phenylalanine, the CDR3 is 16 residues long. Only the CDR3 part of the read is kept: 48 bases, read in frame from the first base. Using the deep immunoSEQ assay, multiplex PCR amplified TCR CDR3 regions from genomic DNA. Extracted genomic DNA from each cell subset was spread evenly across all wells of several immunoSEQ 96-well plates, with each plate serving as a replicate. For sorted subsets, about 210 ng of genomic DNA, equivalent to around 29,000 T cell genomes, went into each replicate PCR. Purified libraries were measured with a Qubit 3.0 fluorometer, size-checked on a Bioanalyzer 2100, and measured again with the KAPA Library Quantification kit. A separate single-read 150-cycle Illumina NextSeq 550 flow cell was used to sequence each immunoSEQ 96-well plate. As for the original processing: Because the immunoSEQ output held only junctional sequences and lacked quality scores, the filtering could not match the filtering applied to full-length reads. Sequences were annotated with PyIR, a Python wrapper for IgBLAST v1.9, using IMGT germline references to assign V/J genes and CDR3. Reads with weak V/J assignments (E-value above 1e-6), missing CDR3, stop codons, out-of-frame junctions, or ambiguous translated residues were removed. V3J clonotypes were defined as sequences sharing an identical inferred V gene, J gene, and CDR3 amino acid sequence. To compute the percentage overlap between repertoires, the number of shared unique clonotypes was divided by the size of the smaller repertoire. Richness of each repertoire was evaluated using RTK rarefaction, the Chao1 estimator, and Recon v2.1 estimates of unobserved clonotypes. For all TCRbeta clonotypes obtained by the gDNA method from a handful of donors, generation probabilities were computed with OLGA. TCRdb holds this immuneACCESS table with in-frame rearrangements only. Some clones are missing; in checked studies, unresolved V genes explain under half, and the rest has no known cause. The DNA was the basis for D and trimming; V, J and clone size are from that table. The sample profile shows over 400,000 clones; around 95% of them were found once. The top ten hold approximately 0.06% of the sample.

Healthy HIV-negative adults with no recently reported acute infections or vaccinations were included as donors. Every donor was a Caucasian adult living in Nashville, Tennessee, USA. Magnetic negative selection was used to enrich CD4+ T cells, after which naive cells were positively selected on CD45RA and the negative fraction became the memory subset. Blood was collected by leukapheresis, and PBMCs were isolated by Ficoll-Histopaque density gradient centrifugation and then cryopreserved in liquid nitrogen vapor phase. Purity and quantity of every magnetically sorted T cell population were checked by analytical flow cytometry. Genomic DNA was isolated from every sorted fraction and measured by UV absorbance on a Nanodrop 2000c.

The clonotype originates from a woman aged 25 to 39 in good health. The chain employs TRBV19 and TRBJ2-1; possibly the D gene is TRBD1, per 6 matching bases. The sequenced sample consisted of naive CD4+ T cells sorted from blood. Per the publication, the cell subset or site label means: CD45RA+ positively selected. The nucleotides are TGTGCCAGTAGTATAGGTGGACAGCGAAGGTCAAATGAGCAGTTCTTC. Translation gives CASSIGGQRRSNEQFF.